A selection of T cell receptor beta chains follows, all from one sample in a study of cytomegalovirus exposure and HLA in healthy donors. TCRdb's copy holds only in-frame clones and misses some; the assay was immunoSEQ multiplex PCR. Here the sample spans 90,000 to 95,000 clones, around 81% being singletons. Sequenced input: PBMCs. These receptors were obtained from a man aged 30-40 years in good health and CMV-seronegative. Both conserved end residues are part of each CDR3. D genes are given only for firm matches. Not all rows give a size; the values are once, few, many and, for expanded clones, a class.

j_gene | v_gene | abundance | d_gene | CDR3aa | CDR3nt
TRBJ1-5 | TRBV6-1 | - | TRBD1 | CASSGRTGGISSNQPQHF | TGTGCCAGCAGTGGTAGGACAGGGGGAATTAGTAGCAATCAGCCCCAGCATTTT
TRBJ2-3 | TRBV10-3 | - | TRBD2 | CAISASSGSAGMTDTQYF | TGTGCCATCAGTGCTTCTAGCGGGAGCGCAGGTATGACAGATACGCAGTATTTT
TRBJ1-4 | TRBV7-8 | - | - | CASSLEAGGINEKLFF | TGTGCCAGCAGCTTAGAAGCAGGCGGGATAAATGAAAAACTGTTTTTT
TRBJ1-2 | TRBV5-8 | - | - | CASSVTGYGYTF | TGTGCCAGCAGCGTAACAGGATATGGCTACACCTTC
TRBJ1-2 | TRBV5-8 | - | - | CASSLEGGLGGYTF | TGTGCCAGCAGCTTGGAAGGGGGATTGGGCGGCTACACCTTC
TRBJ1-1 | TRBV9 | - | - | CASSAGHMNTEAFF | TGTGCCAGCAGCGCGGGACACATGAACACTGAAGCTTTCTTT
TRBJ1-1 | TRBV5-1 | - | TRBD1 | CASTHRGLNTEAFF | TGCGCCAGCACCCACAGGGGGCTGAACACTGAAGCTTTCTTT
TRBJ1-3 | TRBV28 | - | - | CASSFQGLGNTIYF | TGTGCCAGCAGTTTTCAGGGACTGGGAAACACCATATATTTT
TRBJ2-1 | TRBV6-1 | - | - | CASSYRESSYNEQFF | TGTGCCAGCAGCTACCGCGAATCCTCCTACAATGAGCAGTTCTTC
TRBJ2-1 | TRBV13 | - | TRBD1 | CASSSGQGAYNEQFF | TGTGCCAGCAGCTCGGGACAGGGGGCCTACAATGAGCAGTTCTTC
TRBJ2-1 | TRBV9 | - | TRBD2 | CASSGRLAGGPRGRNEQFF | TGTGCCAGCAGCGGCCGCCTGGCGGGAGGGCCGAGGGGGCGCAATGAGCAGTTCTTC
TRBJ2-3 | TRBV5-1 | - | - | CASNNSTDTQYF | TGCGCCAGCAACAACAGCACAGATACGCAGTATTTT
TRBJ2-2 | TRBV12-5 | - | - | CASGLELKNTGELFF | TGTGCTAGTGGTTTGGAGCTGAAGAACACCGGGGAGCTGTTTTTT
TRBJ2-7 | TRBV5-1 | - | - | CASSLEDISYEQYF | TGCGCCAGCAGCTTGGAGGACATCTCCTACGAGCAGTACTTC
TRBJ1-2 | TRBV7-2 | - | - | CASSDRNYGYTF | TGTGCCAGCAGCGACAGGAACTATGGCTACACCTTC
TRBJ2-5 | TRBV7-8 | - | TRBD2 | CASSPRAGGPETQYF | TGTGCCAGCAGCCCGCGAGCGGGGGGGCCTGAGACCCAGTACTTC
TRBJ1-1 | TRBV11-2 | - | TRBD1 | CASSSSDRGDTEAFF | TGTGCCAGCAGCTCATCCGACAGGGGGGACACTGAAGCTTTCTTT
TRBJ1-1 | TRBV7-9 | - | - | CASSITVSNTEAFF | TGTGCCAGCAGCATAACAGTCAGCAACACTGAAGCTTTCTTT
TRBJ1-1 | TRBV11-2 | - | TRBD1 | CASSSPGQGSTEAFF | TGTGCCAGCAGCTCACCCGGACAGGGTAGCACTGAAGCTTTCTTT
TRBJ2-5 | TRBV7-9 | - | - | CASSLRGYQETQYF | TGTGCCAGCAGCTTACGGGGGTACCAAGAGACCCAGTACTTC
TRBJ2-3 | TRBV15 | - | TRBD2 | CATSRDRPLAGNTDTQYF | TGTGCCACCAGCAGAGACCGTCCACTAGCGGGAAACACAGATACGCAGTATTTT
TRBJ2-3 | TRBV5-6 | once | - | CASSLVREITDTQYF | TGTGCCAGCAGCTTAGTCAGGGAAATCACAGATACGCAGTATTTT
TRBJ1-1 | TRBV13 | - | - | CASSPYTGLSNTEAFF | TGTGCCAGCAGCCCTTACACAGGACTATCGAACACTGAAGCTTTCTTT
TRBJ2-6 | TRBV21-1 | - | - | CASRPTAGGANVLTF | TGTGCCAGCAGACCGACAGCGGGGGGGGCCAACGTCCTGACTTTC
TRBJ2-2 | TRBV19 | - | TRBD1 | CASSTPTGTGENFGELFF | TGTGCCAGTAGTACCCCGACCGGGACAGGGGAGAACTTCGGGGAGCTGTTTTTT
TRBJ1-4 | TRBV28 | - | TRBD1 | CASRTGQGVEKLFF | TGTGCCAGCAGGACGGGACAGGGGGTTGAAAAACTGTTTTTT
TRBJ1-6 | TRBV9 | - | TRBD1 | CASSSHPGTVRNSPLHF | TGTGCCAGCAGCTCCCATCCCGGGACAGTCCGTAATTCACCCCTCCACTTT
TRBJ2-2 | TRBV9 | - | - | CASSESRSGSGELFF | TGTGCCAGCAGCGAATCCCGCAGTGGCTCCGGGGAGCTGTTTTTT
TRBJ1-2 | TRBV27 | - | - | CASRERVWGPTPYGYTF | TGTGCCAGCAGGGAAAGGGTCTGGGGGCCAACTCCCTATGGCTACACCTTC
TRBJ2-7 | TRBV7-2 | once | TRBD2 | CASTHSSSSGAYEQYF | TGTGCCAGCACCCATAGTTCCAGTAGCGGGGCGTACGAGCAGTACTTC
TRBJ2-7 | TRBV9 | once | TRBD1 | CASSGQGISYEQYF | TGTGCCAGCAGCGGACAGGGAATCTCCTACGAGCAGTACTTC
TRBJ1-2 | TRBV5-1 | - | - | CASSLDGNYGYTF | TGCGCCAGCAGCTTGGACGGGAACTATGGCTACACCTTC
TRBJ1-1 | TRBV11-2 | few | - | CASSLVRNTEAFF | TGTGCCAGCAGCTTAGTTCGGAACACTGAAGCTTTCTTT
TRBJ2-3 | TRBV21-1 | - | - | CASRQGATDTQYF | TGTGCCAGCAGACAGGGGGCAACAGATACGCAGTATTTT
TRBJ1-2 | TRBV28 | - | - | CASTLRTEAYGYTF | TGTGCCAGCACCCTCCGGACAGAAGCTTATGGCTACACCTTC
TRBJ2-1 | TRBV7-9 | few | - | CASSSGWGGEQFF | TGTGCCAGCAGCTCCGGTTGGGGCGGTGAGCAGTTCTTC
TRBJ2-5 | TRBV5-6 | - | - | CASSQGFFQETQYF | TGTGCCAGCAGTCAGGGTTTTTTCCAAGAGACCCAGTACTTC
TRBJ2-2 | TRBV11-2 | once | - | CASSFVYATSFTGELFF | TGTGCCAGCAGCTTTGTGTACGCAACTAGCTTCACCGGGGAGCTGTTTTTT
TRBJ1-1 | TRBV2 | - | - | CASSVVRAEAFF | TGTGCCAGCAGTGTTGTGAGAGCAGAAGCTTTCTTT
TRBJ1-3 | TRBV5-1 | - | TRBD1 | CASSLGDRPSSGNTIYF | TGCGCCAGCAGCTTGGGGGACAGGCCTTCCTCTGGAAACACCATATATTTT